The clone carrying this TCR beta chain was counted a few times. The antigen is unknown. Using a J-beta primer mix together with a sample-barcoded 5' primer, a second PCR was run for roughly 6 to 11 cycles. Each CDR3 protein gets one entry after TCRdb re-called the 5' RACE reads with MiXCR. The table shows some 930,000 distinct CDR3 sequences, with approximately 32% occurring only once. The sample belongs to a study of blood T cells in healthy people across ages. With 3 bases removed from V and 2 bases from J, the gap between germline ends came to 6 bases. This CDR3 spans 13 amino acids. Findings of the study overall: Donor CMV infection status was unknown, possibly confounding age-related changes in expanded clonotypes. Strongly correlated with naive T cell percentage was TCR beta diversity.

These same data were also listed under a study on T cells of mothers and their children.

This chain connects TRBV12-3 or TRBV12-4 to TRBJ2-3, with D unresolved. The specimen was blood. The clonotype was recovered from a woman aged 40 to 50 in good health. CDR3 DNA: TGTGCCAGCAGTTTCTACAACACAGATACGCAGTATTTT. Its translation is CASSFYNTDTQYF.